This is a list of T cell receptor beta chains from one sample in a study of T cell clonotyping in hematopoietic cell transplantation. Assay: immunoSEQ multiplex PCR; the TCRdb copy retains only in-frame clones and omits some. The table includes under 12,000 clones, less than 55% detected once. Material: PBMCs, obtained 30 days after allogeneic stem cell transplant. All receptors derive from a male patient in his 50s who had an allogeneic stem cell transplant from an unrelated donor, so the T cells may come from the graft donor. Some clones in this sample may be carry-over from other donors' samples. The CDR3 runs from the conserved cysteine through the conserved F or W. The D gene is left open where the match is weak. Rows give clone size only sometimes, using once, few, many, or a class for an expanded clone.

TRBV6-5	few	TRBJ2-4	13	NA	TGTGCCAGCGGTTACAACGAGGGAAACATTCAGTACTTC	CASGYNEGNIQYF
TRBV19	few	TRBJ2-7	13	NA	TGTGCCAGTAGTCGTTTTGGGCCATACGAGCAGTACTTC	CASSRFGPYEQYF
TRBV4-1	NA	TRBJ1-2	17	TRBD1	TGCGCCAGCAGCCAGCATACAGGGGGCTTCGCTAACTATGGCTACACCTTC	CASSQHTGGFANYGYTF
TRBV5-1	NA	TRBJ1-3	15	NA	TGCGCCAGCAGCCCCGGATCGGGCCCTGGAAACACCATATATTTT	CASSPGSGPGNTIYF
TRBV30	few	TRBJ1-2	11	NA	TGTGCCTGGAGTGCGCTCTATGGCTACACCTTC	CAWSALYGYTF
TRBV14	few	TRBJ1-1	15	NA	TGTGCCAGCAGCCAAGTCTGGGGCAGCCACACTGAAGCTTTCTTT	CASSQVWGSHTEAFF
TRBV4-1	few	TRBJ1-2	15	NA	TGCGCCAGCAGCCAAGGGGCCGAGGGGAGGAATGGCTACACCTTC	CASSQGAEGRNGYTF
TRBV19	NA	TRBJ1-1	17	NA	TGTGCCAGTAGCGGGTCCACAGTACTCCCCATGAACACTGAAGCTTTCTTT	CASSGSTVLPMNTEAFF
TRBV30	NA	TRBJ1-6	14	NA	TGTGCCTGGAGTGTAAATGGGGCAGGCTCACCCCTCCACTTT	CAWSVNGAGSPLHF
TRBV29-1	few	TRBJ2-7	13	TRBD1	TGCAGCGTTCTGACAGGGGCTTCGTACGAGCAGTACTTC	CSVLTGASYEQYF
TRBV30	NA	TRBJ1-5	15	NA	TGTGCCTGGACCTCGGGGAGGGTGGGCAATCAGCCCCAGCATTTT	CAWTSGRVGNQPQHF
TRBV4-2	NA	TRBJ2-7	17	NA	TGTGCCAGCAGCCAAGATGGGGGCAGGGTTTGGACCTACGAGCAGTACTTC	CASSQDGGRVWTYEQYF
TRBV5-5	few	TRBJ1-1	15	NA	TGTGCCAGCAGCTTTGGAGTACAGGTAATGAGTGAAGCTTTCTTT	CASSFGVQVMSEAFF
TRBV4-3	NA	TRBJ2-7	14	NA	TGCGCCAGCAGCCCCTTCCGGGGCGCCTCGCAGCAGTACTTC	CASSPFRGASQQYF
TRBV30	NA	TRBJ2-7	15	NA	TGTGCCTGGAGTCCCCGGCTGGCAAATTACTACGAGCAGTACTTC	CAWSPRLANYYEQYF
TRBV6-5	NA	TRBJ2-7	13	TRBD1	TGTGCCAGCAGACACCGGGACAGTTACGAGCAGTACTTC	CASRHRDSYEQYF
TRBV25-1	NA	TRBJ1-6	16	TRBD1	TGTGCCAGCGCCCTAGGGGACAGTCCCCATAATTCACCCCTCCACTTT	CASALGDSPHNSPLHF
TRBV5-6	NA	TRBJ2-2	15	TRBD1	TGTGCCAGCAGCTTCTGGGGACAGGGGACCGGGGAGCTGTTTTTT	CASSFWGQGTGELFF
TRBV9	NA	TRBJ1-4	15	NA	TGTGCCAGCAGCGTAGATCTGGGGAACAATGAAAAACTGTTTTTT	CASSVDLGNNEKLFF
TRBV30	NA	TRBJ1-6	15	NA	TGTGCCTGGAGAGCCTATTACAGGGAGCGGTCACCCCTCCACTTT	CAWRAYYRERSPLHF
TRBV11-3	few	TRBJ2-4	17	TRBD2	TGTGCCAGCAGCCCAGCTACTAGCGGGGGGGCCGGGGACATTCAGTACTTC	CASSPATSGGAGDIQYF
TRBV4-2	NA	TRBJ1-2	13	NA	TGTGCCAGCAGCCAATCTTACACATCTGGCTACACCTTC	CASSQSYTSGYTF
TRBV10-1	few	TRBJ1-1	13	TRBD1	TGCGCCAGCAGTAGGAACAGGGGAACTGAAGCTTTCTTT	CASSRNRGTEAFF
TRBV7-9	NA	TRBJ1-2	12	TRBD1	TGTGCCAGCAGGAGGGGGCAAAATGGCTACACCTTC	CASRRGQNGYTF
TRBV11-2	few	TRBJ2-5	13	NA	TGTGCCAGCAGCTTAGAAACTCGGGCGACCCAGTACTTC	CASSLETRATQYF
TRBV9	NA	TRBJ2-7	15	TRBD2	TGTGCCAGCAGCCCTCGGGGGGATTCCTCCTACGAGCAGTACTTC	CASSPRGDSSYEQYF
TRBV7-8	few	TRBJ1-3	14	NA	TGTGCCAGCAGCTTGGACAGTACGGGAAACACCATATATTTT	CASSLDSTGNTIYF
TRBV19	few	TRBJ2-3	13	NA	TGTGCCAGTAGTCAGGACCCCACCGCTACGCAGTATTTT	CASSQDPTATQYF
TRBV7-2	NA	TRBJ2-7	15	NA	TGTGCCAGCAGCTTAGTATGGGGCAGTGACATCGAGCAGTACTTC	CASSLVWGSDIEQYF
TRBV5-8	NA	TRBJ1-2	12	NA	TGTGCCAGCAGCTCCCAGATTTTGGGCTACACCTTC	CASSSQILGYTF
TRBV6-1	few	TRBJ2-7	15	NA	TGTGCCACCTCCGCGCAGGACAGCCCCGCCTACGAGCAGTACTTC	CATSAQDSPAYEQYF
TRBV7-2	NA	TRBJ1-5	13	NA	TGTGCCAGCAGCTTAGGCTTAGGTCAGCCCCAGCATTTT	CASSLGLGQPQHF
TRBV30	few	TRBJ2-1	13	TRBD2	TGTGCCTGGACGGGGCGGGAGATCAATGAGCAGTTCTTC	CAWTGREINEQFF